One T cell receptor beta chain is described in this entry. This entry belongs to a study of blood T cell repertoires in COVID-19. Study-level information: Both acute and convalescent COVID-19 samples were obtained from the United States, Italy and Spain. PBMCs, B-cell-depleted T cells, or T cells were the source of the cDNA or gDNA that made up the material.

In the authors' methods: Estimation of nucleated cell counts was performed using reference gene primer amplification. TCRdb's table, derived via immunoSEQ multiplex PCR, lists solely in-frame clones and lacks some. The V and J calls and the clone size are those of that table, but D and trimming were determined from the DNA. The data hold about 140,000 clones, with over 75% observed a single time. The V and J ends lost 5 bases and 6 bases respectively, with 11 bases between them. CDR1 is MNHEY and CDR2 is SMNVEV in the germline V gene (reference sequence). This CDR3 region has 13 residues. What was sequenced was peripheral blood. This receptor was identified in a woman between 50 and 59 years old with acute or convalescent COVID-19. The chain is built from TRBV27 and TRBJ1-5; no clear D. CDR3 DNA: TGTGCCAGCAGTCTGGGCCATAGTCAGCCCCAGCATTTT. Its protein product is CASSLGHSQPQHF.